Following are 7 T cell receptor beta chains from one sample sequenced in a study of CD8+ T cells in alopecia areata. cDNA reverse transcribed from extracted RNA served as the sequencing template. Sequencing was performed with immunoSEQ multiplex PCR; in TCRdb, only in-frame clones are kept and a portion is missing. The sample consists of fewer than 40,000 clones, 62% of them appearing once. The sequencing input was NKG2D-high CD8+ T cells sorted from blood. The receptor set was obtained from a human donor with alopecia areata.

The chain couples TRBV28 to TRBJ2-5; TRBD2 might be the D (5 bases). V was cut by 1 base and J by 3 bases, with 9 bases left in between. The CDR3 loop spans 14 amino acids. Germline values: CDR1 MDHEN, CDR2 SYDVKM. In DNA form, the CDR3 reads TGTGCCAGCAGTTTATTTGAGGAGGAAGAGACCCAGTACTTC. Its translation is CASSLFEEEETQYF.

This clone showed up just once. The rearrangement joins TRBV9 to TRBJ2-5; TRBD1 agrees at 9 bases. The V and J ends lost 3 bases and 2 bases, in that order; junction bases with no gene match: 8. The CDR3 contains 16 residues. Germline-derived CDR1 and CDR2 are SGDLS and YYNGEE. CDR3 in amino acids: CASSGRQGVLQETQYF. In DNA, the CDR3 is TGTGCCAGCAGCGGTAGACAGGGGGTACTTCAAGAGACCCAGTACTTC. Variable domain in full (rest from reference TRBV9 and TRBJ2-5): DSGVTQTPKHLITATGQRVTLRCSPRSGDLSVYWYQQSLDQGLQFLIQYYNGEERAKGNILERFSAQQFPDLHSELNLSSLELGDSALYFCASSGRQGVLQETQYFGPGTRLLVL.

The chain links TRBV7-8 to TRBJ1-5; a weak D match, TRBD1 (5 bases). Germline loops: CDR1 SGHVS, CDR2 FQNEAQ. The CDR3 has 14 amino acids. The V end lost 5 bases, the J end lost 1 base, and 9 bases lay between the germline ends. The DNA of the CDR3 is TGTGCCAGCAGCCCCCGACAGAGCAATCAGCCCCAGCATTTT. The encoded protein is CASSPRQSNQPQHF. Using reference TRBV7-8 and TRBJ1-5 for the parts outside the CDR3, the full variable domain is GAGVSQSPRYKVAKRGQDVALRCDPISGHVSLFWYQQALGQGPEFLTYFQNEAQLDKSGLPSDRFFAERPEGSVSTLKIQRTQQEDSAVYLCASSPRQSNQPQHFGDGTRLSIL.

The CDR3 DNA is TGTGCCAGCTCTAACCCCCGACTAGCGGGGTACCAAGAGACCCAGTACTTC. Encoded protein: CASSNPRLAGYQETQYF. The rearrangement joins TRBV9 to TRBJ2-5; 11 bases line up with TRBD2. The CDR3 extends over 17 amino acids. With 7 bases clipped from V and 0 bases from J, the junction kept 11 bases outside the gene matches. Germline V gene lookup returns CDR1 SGDLS and CDR2 YYNGEE.

This chain uses TRBV15 with TRBJ2-7; 9 bases line up with TRBD1. The CDR3 spans 15 residues. The ends lost 4 bases at V and 2 bases at J; junction bases unmatched: 6. In germline, CDR1 is LNHNV, CDR2 YYDKDF (reference sequence). This CDR3 is CATSTGQGDPYEQYF. The CDR3 DNA sequence: TGTGCCACCAGCACGGGACAGGGTGACCCCTACGAGCAGTACTTC. The variable domain in full, with the rest retrieved from reference TRBV15 and TRBJ2-7, is DAMVIQNPRYQVTQFGKPVTLSCSQTLNHNVMYWYQQKSSQAPKLLFHYYDKDFNNEADTPDNFQSRRPNTSFCFLDIRSPGLGDTAMYLCATSTGQGDPYEQYFGPGTRLTVT.

Points on this clone: One base away lies a much larger clone, so this may be a sequencing read error. The chain uses TRBV29-1 and TRBJ2-3; the D gene is possibly TRBD1 (6 bases). The CDR3 extends over 15 amino acids. CDR1 and CDR2 (germline): SQVTM, ANQGSEA. The DNA of the CDR3 is TGCGGCGTTGAAGATCACAGGGCCTACACAGATACGCAGTATTTT. Residues: CGVEDHRAYTDTQYF.

V is TRBV30 and J is TRBJ2-5; unclear D gene. The end of the DNA aligns better with TRBJ2-7, so the J call may be wrong. CDR1 GTSNPN and CDR2 SVGIG come from the germline V gene (reference sequence). There are 12 residues in the CDR3. Written as DNA, the CDR3 is TGTGCCTGGGGCAACCTCTTATACGAGCAGTACTTC. It translates to CAWGNLLYEQYF.